Given below is one T cell receptor (beta chain) in context. As yet, its antigen is unknown. Amplification used 60 Vbeta primers and 13 Jbeta primers. The protocol was immunoSEQ multiplex PCR, while the TCRdb copy is restricted to in-frame clones and leaves out a portion. The repertoire holds under 200,000 clones, around 80% seen once, with around 2.5% in the top ten. Trimming pared 2 bases from V and 2 bases from J, leaving 11 bases between. The CDR3 totals 15 residues. Germline loops: CDR1 KGHSH, CDR2 LQKENI. The sample belongs to a study of cytomegalovirus exposure and HLA in healthy donors. Broader study findings: Certain sequence variants were highly shared and formed a cluster, and this cluster was likely a sequencing artifact. Common viral pathogens seemed, in a later analysis, to connect with several of the most significant clusters.

The clonotype originates from a female donor in good health and CMV-seronegative. The chain employs TRBV18 and TRBJ2-3; D gene ambiguous. The sequencing sample was made of PBMCs. CDR3 sequence (DNA): TGTGCCAGCTCACCAACGTACGCGTCCACAGATACGCAGTATTTT. This translates into CASSPTYASTDTQYF.